The entry that follows covers one T cell receptor beta chain sequence. This clonotype was counted at least ten times. Its antigen remains undetermined. Base qualities are missing; no much larger clone stands one base away. This record belongs to a study of T cell repertoires in cytomegalovirus infection (dated by TCRdb to about 2019). Background for the entire study: Because public TCR beta signatures pointed to carriage of CMV infection together with the matching HLA type, the HLA type of each donor mattered for the analysis.

The investigation overall reported the following: In both this cohort and an independent roughly 360-donor cohort, the cumulative frequency of public TCR beta family members distinguished carriers of CMV infection plus the relevant HLA type. The ex vivo response was dominated by HLA-C-restricted CMV-specific TCR beta clonotypes, which also provided the single most frequent clonotype in two of eight donors.

The sample was run on an Illumina HiSeq 1500. Starting from the raw public reads, TCRdb applied fastp trimming at Q25, assembled clones with MiXCR and retained in-frame beta chains. Identical CDR3 proteins give one entry, which carries the most common genes and DNA. The sample includes roughly 230,000 distinct CDR3 sequences, with around 6.6% observed a single time. The top ten constitute around 6.5% of the sample. The receptor was isolated from a human donor in good health (CMV status not recorded). Some clones in this sample may be carry-over from other donors' samples. The sample taken for sequencing was PBMCs.

The nucleotide sequence reads TGTGCCAGTAGTATCCGCCAGAACACTGAAGCTTTCTTT. It codes for CASSIRQNTEAFF. The rearrangement joined TRBV19 to TRBJ1-1; no confident D gene assignment can be made. At the junction V is shortened by 3 bases and J by 1 base, with 6 bases in between. The CDR3 runs 13 amino acids, cysteine and phenylalanine included. Only the CDR3 DNA stays, 39 bases, in frame from base 1. The germline V gene (reference sequence) sets CDR1 to LNHDA and CDR2 to SQIVND.